This is a list of T cell receptor beta chains from one sample in a study of cytomegalovirus exposure and HLA in healthy donors. Clones were sequenced by immunoSEQ multiplex PCR, and TCRdb holds only the in-frame ones, with some missing. The sample includes some 170,000 clones, 75% to 85% of them seen just once. The sample was PBMCs. The origin of the receptors is a woman under 30 in good health and CMV-seropositive. CDR3s leave out the opening cysteine and the closing phenylalanine or tryptophan. Each record gives: J gene, V gene, CDR3 protein.

TRBJ1-4 TRBV9 ASSAEGAVATNEKLF
TRBJ2-3 TRBV9 ASRPGGVSTDTQY
TRBJ1-5 TRBV7-9 ASSPGGGGQPQH
TRBJ2-2 TRBV5-1 ASKQTGELF
TRBJ2-3 TRBV7-2 ASSLLGVRTDTQY
TRBJ2-5 TRBV6-6 ASSRDSQETQY
TRBJ2-2 TRBV5-1 ASSLGLAVGELF
TRBJ1-2 TRBV9 ASSSYSGRFYGYT
TRBJ1-2 TRBV5-5 ASSLYESDGYT
TRBJ2-7 TRBV6-6 ASSYLTPSSYEQY
TRBJ1-1 TRBV14 ASSFQDRTVAF
TRBJ2-7 TRBV6-1 ASSEALARSGYEQY
TRBJ2-7 TRBV5-6 ASSLAGEVYEQY
TRBJ1-2 TRBV5-6 ASKEQVSYGYT
TRBJ1-4 TRBV19 ASRTGQSNEKLF
TRBJ2-1 TRBV28 ASSSTLAGAYNEQF
TRBJ1-5 TRBV6-1 AACARDNQPQH
TRBJ1-2 TRBV6-5 ASRQRTDGYT
TRBJ2-3 TRBV18 ASSSSRTDTQY
TRBJ1-5 TRBV7-2 ASSLAGAVGQPQH
TRBJ1-1 TRBV4-3 ASSQGVSYTEAF
TRBJ1-2 TRBV6-4 ASSGGGGKDYGYT
TRBJ1-1 TRBV4-2 ASSHSVGRGTNTEAF
TRBJ2-5 TRBV29-1 SVESGRGETQY
TRBJ2-7 TRBV29-1 SVEGTGPSYEQY
TRBJ1-2 TRBV27 ASSPDRSLYGYT
TRBJ2-3 TRBV6-4 ASSDEVGSSDTQY
TRBJ2-7 TRBV30 AWSKTPSAEQY
TRBJ1-5 TRBV4-2 ASSQEPRQTNQPQH
TRBJ1-1 TRBV25-1 ASSPTGVRAF
TRBJ2-7 TRBV7-9 ASSSYRGRGSYEQY
TRBJ1-5 TRBV5-5 ASSLDRGISQPQH
TRBJ1-1 TRBV2 ASSVQGVLGTEAF
TRBJ1-3 TRBV7-3 ASSLSGHRSGNTIY
TRBJ1-3 TRBV6-5 ASKPGSSGNTIY
TRBJ2-7 TRBV4-2 ASSQADGLALYEQY
TRBJ2-2 TRBV14 ASSQVYGNTGELF
TRBJ2-3 TRBV10-1 ASSEPGMSTDTQY
TRBJ2-7 TRBV21-1 ASSPPHRGGSYEQY
TRBJ1-4 TRBV11-2 ASSLRGSTNEKLF
TRBJ2-1 TRBV11-2 ASSLDLLAGDYEQF
TRBJ2-1 TRBV5-6 ASSLYHSGGLSGEQF
TRBJ1-6 TRBV2 ASTTRQGYNSPLH
TRBJ2-5 TRBV11-2 ASSLATGGGETQY
TRBJ2-7 TRBV27 ASSPYPTVPTDEQY
TRBJ2-2 TRBV9 ASSVVSSASIGELF
TRBJ1-1 TRBV6-5 ASSYQGEAF
TRBJ1-2 TRBV23-1 ASSHWGQGQGYT
TRBJ2-7 TRBV6-1 AVTYAGQTGEQY
TRBJ2-7 TRBV30 AWSSGTYEQY
TRBJ2-6 TRBV2 ASRILSGANVLT
TRBJ2-7 TRBV4-3 ASSQAGGTGRDYEQY
TRBJ1-1 TRBV21-1 ASSKATGTPPEAF
TRBJ2-1 TRBV7-2 ASSLDRGNEQF